A single sample is the source of the 12 T cell receptor beta chains below, sequenced in a study of blood T cell repertoires in COVID-19. Produced via immunoSEQ multiplex PCR; TCRdb's table is partial and in-frame only. The profile shows some 68,000 clones, about 92% of them singletons. The material sequenced was peripheral blood. The receptors originated from a man aged 45-65 years with COVID-19, enrolled during active disease.

This clone is a singleton in its sample. The V gene is TRBV2, the J gene TRBJ1-5; D gene uncertain. Trimming took 4 bases from V and 6 from J, leaving 10 bases between them. The CDR3 extends over 13 amino acids. CDR1 and CDR2 from the germline V gene are SNHLY and FYNNEI. The CDR3 coding sequence is TGTGCCAGCAGTGTCCGAGGAGGTCAGCCCCAGCATTTT. It specifies CASSVRGGQPQHF.

J is TRBJ2-2 and V is TRBV3-1 (or the pseudogene TRBV3-2), with D uncertain. Per germline, CDR1 LGHDT and CDR2 YNNKEL (reference sequence). Trimming shortened V by 0 bases and J by 6 bases, and 8 bases separated the two germline ends. CDR3 length: 14 residues. The CDR3 is CASSQDLGPGELFF. CDR3 bases: TGTGCCAGCAGCCAAGATCTGGGCCCCGGGGAGCTGTTTTTT.

The chain is built from TRBV5-4 and TRBJ2-1; 13 nucleotides line up with TRBD2. The V segment lost 4 bases and the J segment 1 base; nucleotides outside the gene matches: 5. The germline V gene encodes CDR1 SGHNT and CDR2 YYREEE (reference sequence). CDR3 length: 17 amino acids. This CDR3 is CASSPGTSGISYNEQFF. CDR3 coding DNA: TGTGCCAGCAGCCCGGGGACTAGCGGGATTTCCTACAATGAGCAGTTCTTC.

The V gene is TRBV29-1, the J gene TRBJ1-4; tentative D call: TRBD1 (5 bases). The CDR3 runs 16 residues. Germline V gene lookup returns CDR1 SQVTM and CDR2 ANQGSEA. Trimming stripped 1 base from V and 2 bases from J, with 14 bases between. The CDR3 loop reads CSVEGLGQGTNEKLFF. The DNA for the CDR3 is TGCAGCGTTGAAGGTCTAGGGCAGGGCACTAATGAAAAACTGTTTTTT.

This rearrangement joins TRBV5-1 to TRBJ1-2, with D maybe TRBD1 (6 bases). V was pared by 4 bases and J by 2 bases, with 12 bases between. This CDR3 has 14 amino acids. Germline CDR1 SGHRS, CDR2 YFSETQ. CDR3 loop: CASSATQGNYGYTF. CDR3 DNA: TGCGCCAGCAGCGCAACCCAGGGGAACTATGGCTACACCTTC.

The chain carries TRBV4-1 and TRBJ2-7, with TRBD1 matching 8 bases. V lost 4 bases, J lost 4 bases, and 12 bases stayed unmatched. CDR3 size: 16 residues. Germline lookup yields CDR1 MGHRA and CDR2 YSYEKL. The CDR3 reads CASSLNMGTGSYEQYF. The CDR3 nucleotides are TGCGCCAGCAGCCTAAATATGGGGACAGGTTCTTACGAGCAGTACTTC.

The chain employs TRBV9 and TRBJ2-5, with 8 bases identical to TRBD1. The V segment lost 7 bases and the J segment 1 base; nucleotides outside the gene matches: 6. Germline V gives CDR1 SGDLS, CDR2 YYNGEE. There are 14 residues in the CDR3. This CDR3 is CASGQGAPQETQYF. CDR3 bases: TGTGCCAGCGGGCAGGGGGCGCCCCAAGAGACCCAGTACTTC.

This sequence joins TRBV5-5 and TRBJ1-2; perhaps TRBD1 as D (5 bases). Trimming removed 4 bases at V and 5 bases at J, with 18 bases between. CDR3 length equals 15 residues. Germline V lookup: CDR1 SGHKS, CDR2 YYEKEE (reference sequence). The CDR3 DNA reads TGTGCCAGCAGCCCGACCCTAGGAGGGGCGTATGGCTACACCTTC. This translates into CASSPTLGGAYGYTF.

This clone was recorded a few times. The chain links TRBV4-2 to TRBJ1-2; possibly TRBD1 for D (6 bases). The CDR3 length is 18 residues. Deletions cut 6 bases from V and 7 bases from J, with 30 bases between. Germline V gives CDR1 LGHNA, CDR2 YNFKEQ. CDR3 amino acids: CASRREPDRTSRILGYTF. CDR3 DNA: TGTGCCAGCAGACGAGAGCCAGACAGGACTTCCCGGATCCTTGGCTACACCTTC.

CDR3 protein: CASSVGPDRGKRYGYTF. CDR3 sequence (DNA): TGTGCCAGCAGCGTAGGTCCCGACAGGGGTAAGCGCTATGGCTACACCTTC. V is TRBV9 and J is TRBJ1-2; 8 nucleotides line up with TRBD1. The CDR3 extends over 17 amino acids. Germline CDR1 reads SGDLS; CDR2 reads YYNGEE. V lost 0 bases, J lost 4 bases, and 11 bases stayed unmatched. The complete variable domain, with remaining parts taken from reference TRBV9 and TRBJ1-2, reads DSGVTQTPKHLITATGQRVTLRCSPRSGDLSVYWYQQSLDQGLQFLIQYYNGEERAKGNILERFSAQQFPDLHSELNLSSLELGDSALYFCASSVGPDRGKRYGYTFGSGTRLTVV.

The genes are TRBV27 and TRBJ2-3, with TRBD1 identical over 7 bases. This CDR3 is built from 13 residues. V was clipped by 6 bases and J by 4 bases; unmatched bases: 4. Germline CDR1 and CDR2: MNHEY and SMNVEV (reference sequence). The CDR3 DNA is TGTGCCAGCAGCGGACAGGTTCCAGATACGCAGTATTTT. It encodes CASSGQVPDTQYF.

This clone was seen just once. The CDR3 DNA reads TGTGCCAGCAGTCCCGCCACCGGGACAGGGTCCGAGCAGTACTTC. Its translation: CASSPATGTGSEQYF. The rearrangement uses TRBV28 and TRBJ2-7; the match to TRBD1 covers 9 bases. Germline values: CDR1 MDHEN, CDR2 SYDVKM. The J segment lost 6 bases and the V segment lost 5 bases, leaving 11 bases of the junction unmatched. The CDR3 extends over 15 amino acids.